The 30 T cell receptor beta chains given below trace back to one sample, sequenced in a study of metastatic and nonmetastatic thyroid tumors. MiXCR reprocessed the PCR reads for TCRdb. The sample lists about 28,000 clones, roughly 17% occurring once. The entire patient cohort was treatment-naive prior to thyroid surgery. Sequencing input: blood. The receptors originated from a female donor with papillary thyroid cancer or a benign thyroid nodule (not recorded which). Some clones in this sample may be carry-over from other donors' samples.

This clone was recorded at least ten times. The CDR3 region is CASSVARSQGETQYF. In DNA, the CDR3 is TGTGCCAGCAGCGTAGCTAGGTCGCAGGGAGAGACCCAGTACTTC. V gene TRBV9 combines with J gene TRBJ2-5, with a possible D match to TRBD1 (5 bases). CDR1 and CDR2 from the germline V gene are SGDLS and YYNGEE. Trimming removed 0 bases from V and 4 bases from J, with 13 bases in between. This CDR3 spans 15 amino acids.

This clone was seen many times. The chain is built from TRBV7-9 and TRBJ2-7; 9 bases are shared with TRBD1. CDR3 length: 15 amino acids. Germline CDR1 and CDR2: SEHNR and FQNEAQ (reference sequence). The junction had 7 bases not matched to a gene; V was cut back by 3 bases and J by 4 bases. The DNA for the CDR3 is TGTGCCAGCAGCTTTCGGGGACAGGGTTTATACGAGCAGTACTTC. Encoded protein: CASSFRGQGLYEQYF.

Concerning this clone itself: This may arise from a read error, as a much more abundant clone is one base away. The V gene is TRBV18, the J gene TRBJ2-7; D unresolved. The ends were cut back, 5 bases at V and 0 bases at J, with 17 bases in the middle. The CDR3 is 16 amino acids. CDR1 is KGHSH, CDR2 LQKENI, per germline. This chain's CDR3 is CASSGVLSESSYEQYF. The CDR3 DNA follows: TGTGCCAGCTCAGGAGTCCTCAGCGAGAGCTCCTACGAGCAGTACTTC.

This clone has more than one count but fewer than ten. The chain is built from TRBV28 and TRBJ2-5; weak D call: TRBD2 (6 bases). Germline-derived CDR1 and CDR2 are MDHEN and SYDVKM. V gave up 8 bases and J gave up 5 bases, with 18 bases separating them. The CDR3 has 14 residues. The CDR3 nucleotides read TGTGCCAGCTTCCCCGGGGGAAGGAGGGAGACCCAGTACTTC. It specifies CASFPGGRRETQYF.

This clone was found many times. The chain joins TRBV30 to TRBJ2-3, with D possibly matching TRBD2 (7 bases). Germline CDR1 is GTSNPN and CDR2 is SVGIG (reference sequence). CDR3 length: 13 amino acids. With 0 bases removed from V and 7 bases from J, the gap between germline ends came to 11 bases. In DNA form, the CDR3 reads TGTGCCTGGAGTGTAGGGGGGGGAAATACGCAGTATTTT. Residues: CAWSVGGGNTQYF.

A few counts support this clone. A read error may explain this, as a much larger clone is one base away. This sample also contains other DNA sequences that code for the same CDR3. The rearrangement uses TRBV9 and TRBJ1-2; D remains ambiguous. CDR1 is SGDLS and CDR2 is YYNGEE in the germline V gene. The CDR3 consists of 14 residues. The CDR3 DNA follows: TGTGCCAGCAGCGTGGAGTCAAGGAACTATGGCTACACCTTT. Its protein product is CASSVESRNYGYTF.

This clone has ten or more counts. The chain is built from TRBV29-1 and TRBJ1-3; 7 nucleotides match TRBD1. The V segment lost 5 bases and the J segment 0 bases; nucleotides outside the gene matches: 1. The CDR3 totals 13 residues. The germline V gene has CDR1 SQVTM and CDR2 ANQGSEA. This CDR3 reads CSVPGGSGNTIYF. CDR3 in DNA: TGCAGCGTTCCAGGGGGCTCTGGAAACACCATATATTTT.

Many counts were recorded for this clone. The CDR3 region has the DNA TGCAGTGCTAGATCTGGGGGACAGGGTTTTGAAAAACTGTTTTTT. Protein product: CSARSGGQGFEKLFF. The rearrangement uses TRBV20-1 and TRBJ1-4; 9 bases map to TRBD1. V lost 2 bases to trimming and J lost 7 bases; unmatched junction nucleotides: 8. This CDR3 comprises 15 residues. CDR1 is DFQATT, CDR2 SNEGSKA, per germline (reference sequence).

This clone was detected many times. The CDR3 region is CASSSGLAGGISTDTQYF. As DNA, the CDR3 is TGCGCCAGCAGCTCGGGACTAGCGGGGGGGATTAGCACAGATACGCAGTATTTT. This chain connects TRBV4-1 to TRBJ2-3; 16 bases fit TRBD2. Germline CDR1 MGHRA, CDR2 YSYEKL. The CDR3 runs to 18 residues. V gave up 5 bases and J gave up 0 bases; unmatched junction bases: 5.

Regarding this clone: This may come from a read error, since a much larger clone is one base off. Given the absence of the conserved phenylalanine or tryptophan at the CDR3 end, a read error is likely. The genes are TRBV3-1 and TRBJ1-1; D might be TRBD1 (5 bases). V lost 3 bases and J 6 bases, leaving 8 bases between the germline ends. This CDR3 is built from 12 residues. CDR1 and CDR2 (germline): LGHDT, YNNKEL (reference sequence). The CDR3 here is CASSHSRAEAFV. The CDR3 coding sequence is TGTGCCAGCAGCCATTCCAGGGCTGAAGCTTTCGTT.

The V and J genes are TRBV5-6 and TRBJ2-5; possible D gene TRBD2, 5 bases. V lost 5 bases and J lost 3, with 17 bases in between. The CDR3 extends over 15 amino acids. Germline CDR1 reads SGHDT; CDR2 reads YYEEEE. The CDR3 sequence is CASSRQLDGKETQYF. DNA for the CDR3: TGTGCCAGCAGTCGCCAGTTAGACGGGAAAGAGACCCAGTACTTC.

This clone is labeled medium-sized. The gene calls are TRBV12-3 or TRBV12-4 and TRBJ2-7; possible D gene TRBD2, 6 bases. The CDR3 has 13 residues. Trimming removed 5 bases from V and 6 bases from J, with 14 bases in between. CDR3 amino acids: CASSRDWVSEQYF. CDR3 in DNA: TGTGCCAGCAGTCGGGACTGGGTCTCCGAGCAGTACTTC.

This clone was observed a few times. V gene TRBV19 combines with J gene TRBJ2-6, with unresolved D. V lost 10 bases and J 0 bases, leaving 4 bases between the germline ends. CDR1 and CDR2 from the germline V gene are LNHDA and SQIVND (reference sequence). The CDR3 has 12 amino acids. Written as DNA, the CDR3 is TGTGCCACGGACTCTGGGGCCAACGTCCTGACTTTC. Translation: CATDSGANVLTF.

This clone was seen once. A much larger clonotype is one base distant, so this may be a read error. This rearrangement joins TRBV7-9 to TRBJ2-3, with 8 bases that match TRBD2. J was trimmed by 6 bases and V by 8 bases; bases with no gene match: 10. Germline CDR1 SEHNR, CDR2 FQNEAQ (reference sequence). This CDR3 region has 14 residues. The DNA for the CDR3 is TGTGCCAGCGGCTCGGGGGGGGCTTGGGATACGCAGTATTTT. This sequence encodes CASGSGGAWDTQYF. The complete variable domain, with remaining parts taken from reference TRBV7-9 and TRBJ2-3, reads DTGVSQNPRHKITKRGQNVTFRCDPISEHNRLYWYRQTLGQGPEFLTYFQNEAQLEKSRLLSDRFSAERPKGSFSTLEIQRTEQGDSAMYLCASGSGGAWDTQYFGPGTRLTVL.

This clone was seen repeatedly, ten times or more. Other DNA sequences in the same sample also yield this CDR3. The genes are TRBV24-1 and TRBJ2-2; possibly TRBD2 for D (6 bases). Germline V CDR1 and CDR2: KGHDR, SFDVKD. This CDR3 region has 18 residues. Trimming stripped 7 bases from V and 4 bases from J, with 24 bases between. The CDR3 sequence is CATSAYGSGRWSTGELFF. For the CDR3, the DNA is TGTGCCACCAGCGCCTACGGGAGCGGCCGATGGTCCACCGGGGAGCTGTTTTTT.

This clone is medium-sized within its sample. This chain uses TRBV6-1 with TRBJ2-7, with 7 bases matching TRBD1. The germline V gene has CDR1 MNHNS and CDR2 SASEGT. This CDR3 has 15 amino acids. Trimming removed 2 bases from V and 3 bases from J; junction bases left unmatched: 7. The chain's CDR3 is CASSELWTGYYEQYF. The CDR3, as DNA: TGTGCCAGCAGTGAATTGTGGACAGGTTACTACGAGCAGTACTTC.

This clone was counted ten times or more. The J gene is TRBJ2-7, the V gene TRBV7-9; TRBD1 is a possible D gene (5 bases). V lost 5 bases, J lost 4 bases, and 15 bases lay in between. CDR1 is SEHNR, CDR2 FQNEAQ, per germline (reference sequence). The CDR3 covers 14 residues. The CDR3 DNA reads TGTGCCAGCAGCCCCCCTGGGGCCCCATACGAGCAGTACTTC. This encodes CASSPPGAPYEQYF.

This clone has only a few counts. This chain links TRBV5-6 with TRBJ2-1, with D perhaps matching TRBD2 (6 bases). The CDR3 extends over 12 amino acids. V lost 7 bases, J lost 5 bases, and 10 bases lay in between. Germline loops: CDR1 SGHDT, CDR2 YYEEEE. This CDR3 is CASGLTNNEQFF. CDR3 coding DNA: TGTGCCAGCGGACTAACGAACAATGAGCAGTTCTTC. The full variable domain, in which reference TRBV5-6 and TRBJ2-1 provide the parts outside the CDR3, is DAGVTQSPTHLIKTRGQQVTLRCSPKSGHDTVSWYQQALGQGPQFIFQYYEEEERQRGNFPDRFSGHQFPNYSSELNVNALLLGDSALYLCASGLTNNEQFFGPGTRLTVL.

This clone was found many times. The chain recombines TRBV5-6 with TRBJ2-6; TRBD1 matches at 7 bases. In germline, CDR1 is SGHDT, CDR2 YYEEEE. This CDR3 is built from 16 residues. The J segment lost 0 bases and the V segment lost 4 bases, leaving 4 bases of the junction unmatched. In DNA, the CDR3 is TGTGCCAGCAGCGGGGGACAGTTCTCTGGGGCCAACGTCCTGACTTTC. Translation gives CASSGGQFSGANVLTF.

This clone was detected many times. V is TRBV5-6 and J is TRBJ1-5; the D is unclear. The CDR3 sequence is 14 residues long. The V gene lost 1 base and the J gene lost 9 bases, with 14 bases spanning the gap. Germline V CDR1 and CDR2: SGHDT, YYEEEE. The CDR3: CASSLQAYKSPQHF. CDR3 nucleotides: TGTGCCAGCAGCTTGCAGGCCTACAAATCGCCCCAGCATTTT.

The chain joins TRBV11-1 to TRBJ2-5; D unresolved. The CDR3 covers 14 residues. Trimming took 1 base from V and 0 from J, leaving 6 bases between them. Germline V gives CDR1 SGHAT, CDR2 FQDESV (reference sequence). CDR3 coding DNA: TGTGCCAGCAGCTTAGATATGTACCAAGAGACCCAGTACTTC. It specifies CASSLDMYQETQYF. The full variable domain, in which reference TRBV11-1 and TRBJ2-5 provide the parts outside the CDR3, is EAEVAQSPRYKITEKSQAVAFWCDPISGHATLYWYRQILGQGPELLVQFQDESVVDDSQLPKDRFSAERLKGVDSTLKIQPAELGDSAMYLCASSLDMYQETQYFGPGTRLLVL.

The table lists this clone with a few counts. This chain connects TRBV15 to TRBJ2-2; D possibly corresponds to TRBD1 (6 bases). This CDR3 has 16 amino acids. V lost 1 base to trimming and J lost 8 bases, with 17 bases between them. Germline V gene sequence: CDR1 LNHNV, CDR2 YYDKDF (reference sequence). CDR3 sequence reads: CATSRGSWGQAGELFF. CDR3 DNA: TGTGCCACCAGCAGAGGTAGCTGGGGGCAGGCTGGGGAGCTGTTTTTT.

This clone is labeled medium-sized. The chain joins TRBV10-3 to TRBJ2-7, with D perhaps being TRBD1 or TRBD2 (5 bases each). CDR3 length equals 12 residues. Germline values: CDR1 ENHRY, CDR2 SYGVKD. Trimming removed 8 bases at V and 5 bases at J, with 13 bases between. CDR3 DNA: TGTGCCATCCGTGGGGGAGACGACGAGCAGTACTTC. Translated: CAIRGGDDEQYF.

This clone was detected many times. The chain employs TRBV30 and TRBJ2-3; D possibly matches TRBD1 or TRBD2 (5 bases each). CDR3 length: 12 amino acids. Germline V gene lookup returns CDR1 GTSNPN and CDR2 SVGIG (reference sequence). Trimming shortened V by 0 bases and J by 5 bases, and 6 bases separated the two germline ends. The CDR3 DNA is TGTGCCTGGAGTGTTGGGGGAGATACGCAGTATTTT. It codes for CAWSVGGDTQYF.

CDR3: CASSSGQENSPLHF. CDR3 DNA: TGTGCCAGCAGTTCGGGACAGGAGAATTCACCCCTCCACTTT. The chain employs TRBV28 and TRBJ1-6, with 8 positions matching TRBD1. Germline V gene lookup returns CDR1 MDHEN and CDR2 SYDVKM. Trimming cost V 4 bases and J 7 bases; bases outside gene matches: 3. The CDR3 contains 14 residues.

In regard to this clone: It may be a read error: a sequence one base away is much more abundant. This sequence joins TRBV3-1 and TRBJ2-7, with D possibly being TRBD1 (6 bases). The CDR3 contains 15 residues. Germline V CDR1 and CDR2: LGHDT, YNNKEL (reference sequence). V was pared by 7 bases and J by 6 bases, with 22 bases between. CDR3 region: CASTRRGTRGSEQYF. CDR3 coding DNA: TGTGCCAGCACTAGAAGGGGGACAAGGGGGTCCGAGCAGTACTTC.

For this clone: The junction and the germline gene differ at one end; a read error may be behind it. This chain links TRBV7-8 with TRBJ2-7; maybe TRBD2 (6 bases). This CDR3 spans 13 amino acids. In germline, CDR1 is SGHVS, CDR2 FQNEAQ. For the CDR3, the DNA is TGTTCCAGCAGCTGGGGACTTGCCTACGAGCAGTACTTC. This gives the protein CSSSWGLAYEQYF.

About this clone: One junction end does not reproduce the germline sequence, and a read error may be involved. This chain connects TRBV2 to TRBJ1-2; D remains ambiguous. This CDR3 has 16 amino acids. Germline CDR1 and CDR2: SNHLY and FYNNEI. CDR3 region: CASSEASRAVNYGYTF. In DNA form, the CDR3 reads TGTGCTAGCAGTGAAGCATCTAGGGCAGTTAACTATGGCTACACCTTC.

This clone has a count of ten or more. V is TRBV7-6 and J is TRBJ2-2, with no clear D. The length of the CDR3 is 13 residues. Trimming removed 4 bases from V and 5 bases from J, with 8 bases in between. Germline CDR1 reads SGHVS; CDR2 reads FNYEAQ. CDR3 amino acids: CASSSDTTGELFF. The CDR3 DNA is TGTGCCAGCAGCTCAGATACGACCGGGGAGCTGTTTTTT.

This clone has more than one count but fewer than ten. A single base separates this from a much larger clone, so it may be a read error. Other DNA sequences of this sample code for an identical CDR3. The gene calls are TRBV27 and TRBJ2-5, with 9 bases lining up with TRBD2. Germline V gives CDR1 MNHEY, CDR2 SMNVEV (reference sequence). CDR3 length: 12 residues. The CDR3 DNA reads as TGTAGCGGGGGGCAAATCAAAGAGACCCAGTACTTC. As protein: CSGGQIKETQYF.